The T cell receptor (beta chain) described here comes from a study of T cells in Graves' hyperthyroidism and ophthalmopathy. Study-level points and caveats: A 13 V-J signature model discriminated ophthalmopathy versus stable hyperthyroidism.

What was amplified from RNA transcripts were TCR beta CDR3 regions. The HTBI primer set drove a first-round RT-PCR of the TCR CDR3. MiXCR, applied by TCRdb to the multiplex PCR reads, yields one record per CDR3 protein. This table has 380,000 or so distinct CDR3 sequences, roughly 12% appearing once. Before ophthalmopathy appeared, progressors gave blood at initial hyperthyroidism diagnosis. Trimming left V 0 bases short and J 0 bases short, with 11 bases between. This CDR3 contains 16 residues. Germline lookup yields CDR1 MGHRA and CDR2 YSYEKL. This clonotype was observed a handful of times. Its antigen is as yet unknown.

The rearrangement uses TRBV4-1 and TRBJ1-1; unclear D gene. The source of this sequence is a man aged 25 to 40 with Graves' hyperthyroidism that later progressed to Graves' ophthalmopathy. Material for sequencing was blood. The CDR3 protein is CASSQEIGGMNTEAFF. For the CDR3, the DNA is TGCGCCAGCAGCCAAGAGATTGGAGGAATGAACACTGAAGCTTTCTTT.